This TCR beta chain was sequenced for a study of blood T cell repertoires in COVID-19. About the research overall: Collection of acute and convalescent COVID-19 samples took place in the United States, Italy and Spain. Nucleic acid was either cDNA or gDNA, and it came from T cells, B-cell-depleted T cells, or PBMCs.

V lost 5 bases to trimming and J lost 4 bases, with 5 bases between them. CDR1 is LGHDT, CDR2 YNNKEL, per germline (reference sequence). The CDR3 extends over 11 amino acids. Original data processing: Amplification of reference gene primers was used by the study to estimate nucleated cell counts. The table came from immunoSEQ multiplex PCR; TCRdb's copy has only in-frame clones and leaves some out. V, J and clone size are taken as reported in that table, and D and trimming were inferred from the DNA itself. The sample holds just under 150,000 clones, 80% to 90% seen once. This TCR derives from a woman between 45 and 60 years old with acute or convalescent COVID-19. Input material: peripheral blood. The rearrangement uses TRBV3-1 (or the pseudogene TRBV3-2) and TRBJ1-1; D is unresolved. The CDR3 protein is CASSTSTEAFF. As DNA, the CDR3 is TGTGCCAGCAGCACTTCCACTGAAGCTTTCTTT.